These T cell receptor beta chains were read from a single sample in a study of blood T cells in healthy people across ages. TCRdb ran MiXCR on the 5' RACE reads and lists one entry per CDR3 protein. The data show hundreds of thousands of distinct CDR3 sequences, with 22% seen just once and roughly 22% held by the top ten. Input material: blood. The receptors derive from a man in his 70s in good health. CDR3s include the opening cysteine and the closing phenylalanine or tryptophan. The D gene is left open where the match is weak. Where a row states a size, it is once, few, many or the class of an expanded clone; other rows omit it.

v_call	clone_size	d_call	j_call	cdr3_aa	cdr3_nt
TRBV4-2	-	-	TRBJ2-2	CASSQVSDSRSGELFF	TGTGCCAGCAGCCAAGTTTCCGACAGTAGATCCGGGGAGCTGTTTTTT
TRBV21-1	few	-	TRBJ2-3	CATSLLPGDTQYF	TGTGCCACCAGCCTCCTCCCTGGAGATACGCAGTATTTT
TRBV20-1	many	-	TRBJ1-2	CSARYSGGNYGYTF	TGCAGTGCTAGATATAGCGGGGGAAACTATGGCTACACCTTC
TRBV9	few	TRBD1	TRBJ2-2	CASSPTGQGGGELFF	TGTGCCAGCAGCCCCACAGGACAGGGGGGCGGGGAGCTGTTTTTT
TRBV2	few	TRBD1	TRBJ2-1	CASSERTGYNEQFF	TGTGCCAGCAGTGAACGGACAGGGTACAATGAGCAGTTCTTC
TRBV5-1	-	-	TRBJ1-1	CASSLVWEGAEAFF	TGCGCCAGCAGCTTGGTCTGGGAGGGCGCTGAAGCTTTCTTT
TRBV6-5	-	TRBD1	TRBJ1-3	CAAGQGARNTIYF	TGTGCCGCCGGACAGGGGGCACGAAACACCATATATTTT
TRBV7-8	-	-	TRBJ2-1	CASSLVPRNEQFF	TGTGCCAGCAGCTTAGTACCTAGGAATGAGCAGTTCTTC
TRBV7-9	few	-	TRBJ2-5	CASSLPGPETQYF	TGTGCCAGCAGCTTACCGGGCCCGGAGACCCAGTACTTC
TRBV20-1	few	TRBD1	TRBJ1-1	CSARVLAGGHTEAFF	TGCAGTGCTAGAGTTCTTGCAGGGGGCCACACTGAAGCTTTCTTT
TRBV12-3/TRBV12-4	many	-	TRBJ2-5	CASSFNREETQYF	TGTGCCAGCAGTTTTAACAGAGAAGAGACCCAGTACTTC
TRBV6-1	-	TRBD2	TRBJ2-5	CASSGLAGPRETQYF	TGTGCCAGCAGTGGTCTAGCGGGACCCCGGGAGACCCAGTACTTC
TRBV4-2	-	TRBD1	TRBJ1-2	CASSQDVGTEGYGYTF	TGTGCCAGCAGCCAAGATGTGGGGACAGAGGGCTATGGCTACACCTTC
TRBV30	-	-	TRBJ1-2	CAWPKDRGYTF	TGTGCCTGGCCCAAAGATAGGGGCTACACCTTC
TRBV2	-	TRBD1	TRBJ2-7	CATEAKTGSYEQYF	TGTGCCACCGAGGCCAAGACAGGGTCCTACGAGCAGTACTTC
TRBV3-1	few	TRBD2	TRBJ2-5	CASSHLGLAGQGTQYF	TGTGCCAGCAGCCACCTGGGACTAGCGGGGCAAGGGACCCAGTACTTC
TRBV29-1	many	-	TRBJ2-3	CSVVQTSTDTQYF	TGCAGCGTTGTGCAGACGTCCACAGATACGCAGTATTTT
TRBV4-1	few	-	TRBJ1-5	CASSLDIGRSNQPQHF	TGCGCCAGCAGCCTCGACATTGGCCGTAGCAATCAGCCCCAGCATTTT
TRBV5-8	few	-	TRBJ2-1	CASSFFRGASRSNEQFF	TGTGCCAGCAGCTTTTTTAGGGGGGCTAGCCGAAGCAATGAGCAGTTCTTC
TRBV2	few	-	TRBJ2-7	CATGQFSYEQYF	TGTGCCACCGGACAGTTCTCCTACGAGCAGTACTTC
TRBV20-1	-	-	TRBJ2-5	CSARSGVMVQYF	TGCAGTGCTAGGTCAGGGGTGATGGTGCAGTACTTC
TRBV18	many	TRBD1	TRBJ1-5	CASSERQGGQPQHF	TGTGCCAGCTCAGAGAGACAGGGTGGTCAGCCCCAGCATTTT
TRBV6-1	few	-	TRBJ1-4	CASTRAPKKLFF	TGTGCCAGCACCCGGGCTCCGAAGAAACTGTTTTTT
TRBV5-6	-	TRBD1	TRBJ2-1	CASSYAPGTGYNEQFF	TGTGCCAGCAGCTACGCCCCCGGGACAGGTTACAATGAGCAGTTCTTC
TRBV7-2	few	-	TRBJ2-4	CASTLGLNIQYF	TGTGCCAGCACCCTTGGGCTAAACATTCAGTACTTC
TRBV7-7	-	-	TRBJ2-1	CASSSLGQYNEQFF	TGTGCCAGCAGCTCTCTAGGACAGTACAATGAGCAGTTCTTC
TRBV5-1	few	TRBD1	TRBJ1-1	CASSLGPTGVNTEAFF	TGCGCCAGCAGCTTGGGACCAACAGGGGTAAACACTGAAGCTTTCTTT
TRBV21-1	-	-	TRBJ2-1	CASSKARTLSYNEQFF	TGTGCCAGCAGCAAAGCTAGGACACTCTCCTACAATGAGCAGTTCTTC
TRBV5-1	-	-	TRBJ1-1	CASSLGQLNTEASF	TGCGCCAGCAGCTTGGGTCAGCTGAACACTGAAGCTTCCTTT
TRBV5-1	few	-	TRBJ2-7	CASSLGGQEYEQYF	TGCGCCAGCAGCTTGGGGGGCCAAGAATACGAGCAGTACTTC
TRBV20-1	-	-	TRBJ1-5	CSARARVQPQHF	TGCAGTGCTAGAGCGAGGGTTCAGCCCCAGCATTTT
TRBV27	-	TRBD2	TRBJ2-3	CASSRPGGVPTDTQYF	TGTGCCAGCAGCCGCCCGGGGGGGGTCCCCACAGATACGCAGTATTTT
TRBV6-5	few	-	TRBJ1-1	CASSYSGGRRPTEAFF	TGTGCCAGCAGTTACTCGGGCGGACGGAGGCCCACTGAAGCTTTCTTT
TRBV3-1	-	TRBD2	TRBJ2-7	CANSQAGGSGYEQYF	TGTGCCAACAGCCAGGCGGGGGGATCGGGCTACGAGCAGTACTTC
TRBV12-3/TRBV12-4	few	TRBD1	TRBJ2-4	CASSFLQTGNIQYF	TGTGCCAGCAGTTTCCTTCAGACAGGGAACATTCAGTACTTC
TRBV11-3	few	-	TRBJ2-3	CASSSLGGESGDTQYF	TGTGCCAGCAGCTCACTCGGTGGGGAATCTGGAGATACGCAGTATTTT
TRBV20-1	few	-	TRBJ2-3	CSAPVVWTTDTQYF	TGCAGTGCTCCCGTGGTGTGGACGACAGATACGCAGTATTTT
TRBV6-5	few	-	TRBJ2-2	CASSGDTGELFF	TGTGCCAGCAGTGGGGACACCGGGGAGCTGTTTTTT
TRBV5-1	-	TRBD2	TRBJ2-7	CASSLLASGNYGQYF	TGCGCCAGCAGCTTGTTAGCTAGCGGCAACTACGGGCAGTACTTC
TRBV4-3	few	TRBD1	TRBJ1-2	CASSQARGGGGGGYTF	TGCGCCAGCAGCCAGGCTAGGGGAGGGGGCGGAGGTGGCTACACCTTC
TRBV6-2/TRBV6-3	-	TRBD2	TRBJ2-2	CASTRISGRLNTGELFF	TGTGCCAGCACTCGAATAAGCGGGAGACTAAACACCGGGGAGCTGTTTTTT
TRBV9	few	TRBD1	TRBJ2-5	CASSPTSGTAFGTQYF	TGTGCCAGCAGCCCTACTTCCGGGACAGCTTTCGGGACCCAGTACTTC
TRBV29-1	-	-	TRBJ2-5	CSVAGPTQETQYF	TGCAGCGTTGCTGGGCCGACTCAAGAGACCCAGTACTTC
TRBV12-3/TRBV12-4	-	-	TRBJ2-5	CASSWHPGSQETQYF	TGTGCCAGCAGTTGGCACCCTGGGAGCCAAGAGACCCAGTACTTC
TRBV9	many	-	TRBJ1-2	CASSLVGDSYGYTF	TGTGCCAGCAGCTTGGTCGGGGACTCCTATGGCTACACCTTC
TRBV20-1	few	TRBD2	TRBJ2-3	CSAALGSGGTDTQYF	TGCAGTGCTGCCTTGGGTAGCGGGGGAACAGATACGCAGTATTTT
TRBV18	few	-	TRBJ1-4	CASSQSQMTNEKLFF	TGTGCCAGCTCACAGTCTCAGATGACTAATGAAAAACTGTTTTTT
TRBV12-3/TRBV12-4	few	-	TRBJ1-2	CASRKGQYLGYGYTF	TGTGCCAGCAGAAAAGGGCAGTACCTCGGCTATGGCTACACCTTC
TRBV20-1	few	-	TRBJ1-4	CSARDPSSTNEKLFF	TGCAGTGCTAGAGACCCCTCTTCAACTAATGAAAAACTGTTTTTT
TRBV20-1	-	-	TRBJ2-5	CSASGGEETQYF	TGCAGTGCTAGTGGTGGAGAAGAGACCCAGTACTTC
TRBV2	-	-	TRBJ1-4	CASSELMSDEKLFF	TGTGCCAGCAGTGAATTAATGTCGGATGAAAAACTGTTTTTT